This is a list of T cell receptor beta chains from one sample in a study of T cells in Graves' hyperthyroidism and ophthalmopathy. TCRdb passed the multiplex PCR reads through MiXCR, listing each CDR3 protein once. The sample includes roughly 380,000 distinct CDR3 sequences, 11% to 15% of them seen just once. Source material: blood. The receptors shown here come from a woman aged 60-75 years with Graves' hyperthyroidism. The CDR3 runs from the conserved cysteine through the conserved F or W. A D gene is named only where the DNA matches it firmly. Size tells how often a clone was seen (once, few, many) or the class of an expanded clone, and some rows leave it out.

V,size,D,J,CDR3,DNA
TRBV29-1,many,TRBD1,TRBJ1-1,CSVGGQPNTEAFF,TGCAGCGTTGGGGGACAGCCGAACACTGAAGCTTTCTTT
TRBV6-1,many,.,TRBJ2-3,CASTYPSGPTSTDTQYF,TGTGCCAGCACCTACCCCTCGGGACCGACTAGCACAGATACGCAGTATTTT
TRBV29-1,many,.,TRBJ1-2,CSVSLRESGGYTF,TGCAGCGTTTCCCTCAGGGAGTCAGGAGGCTACACCTTC
TRBV20-1,few,.,TRBJ1-2,CSARTSGGDGYTF,TGCAGTGCTAGAACGTCGGGGGGCGATGGCTACACCTTC
TRBV15,few,TRBD2,TRBJ2-7,CATSRVGLAGAYYEQYF,TGTGCCACCAGCAGGGTGGGACTAGCGGGAGCCTACTACGAGCAGTACTTC
TRBV20-1,many,.,TRBJ1-2,CSARAGSLGGYTF,TGCAGTGCTAGAGCCGGATCGCTTGGAGGCTACACCTTC
TRBV7-9,many,TRBD1,TRBJ1-2,CASSRIRDSIVGTF,TGTGCCAGCAGCCGTATCCGGGACAGCATTGTTGGCACCTTC
TRBV30,many,.,TRBJ2-1,CAWSFTGMGDEQFF,TGTGCCTGGAGCTTTACAGGGATGGGGGATGAGCAGTTCTTC
TRBV6-6,many,.,TRBJ2-2,CASSYLGLNTGELFF,TGTGCCAGCAGTTACCTGGGACTGAACACCGGGGAGCTGTTTTTT
TRBV15,.,.,TRBJ2-5,CATSSIGETQYF,TGTGCCACCAGTAGCATTGGGGAGACCCAGTACTTC
TRBV10-3,.,.,TRBJ2-5,CAISGLAPQETQYF,TGTGCCATATCGGGGCTAGCTCCCCAAGAGACCCAGTACTTC
TRBV19,many,.,TRBJ2-1,CASSLPGTLGLDEQFF,TGTGCCAGTAGTCTACCCGGGACCTTGGGTCTCGATGAGCAGTTCTTC
TRBV20-1,many,.,TRBJ2-3,CSARDPGGTDTQYF,TGCAGTGCTAGAGATCCTGGAGGCACAGATACGCAGTATTTT
TRBV20-1,many,TRBD1,TRBJ2-3,CSARDSGTGLVDTQYF,TGCAGTGCTAGAGATTCCGGGACAGGGCTTGTCGATACGCAGTATTTT
TRBV28,many,.,TRBJ1-2,CASSLWSQGGYTF,TGTGCCAGCAGTTTATGGTCCCAAGGGGGCTACACCTTC
TRBV25-1,few,.,TRBJ2-7,CASKRGPYEQYF,TGTGCCAGCAAGAGGGGACCTTACGAGCAGTACTTC
TRBV28,many,TRBD2,TRBJ2-7,CASKDEGTSVYEQYF,TGTGCCAGCAAAGATGAGGGGACTAGCGTCTACGAGCAGTACTTC
TRBV20-1,many,.,TRBJ1-4,CSARDFQDSEKLFF,TGCAGTGCTAGAGATTTCCAGGACAGTGAAAAACTGTTTTTT
TRBV7-9,.,TRBD2,TRBJ2-1,CASSSPNSGIYNEQFF,TGTGCCAGCAGCTCCCCCAATAGCGGGATCTACAATGAGCAGTTCTTC
TRBV28,.,TRBD1,TRBJ2-2,CASSQGDRTGELFF,TGTGCCAGCAGTCAGGGGGATCGGACCGGGGAGCTGTTTTTT
TRBV11-2,many,.,TRBJ1-4,CASSLIYEKLFF,TGTGCCAGCAGCTTAATTTATGAAAAACTGTTTTTT
TRBV20-1,many,TRBD2,TRBJ2-5,CSARQRESLKETQYF,TGCAGTGCTAGACAGCGGGAGTCTCTGAAGGAGACCCAGTACTTC
TRBV6-1,.,.,TRBJ2-7,CASPKGSEQYF,TGTGCCAGCCCAAAGGGTTCCGAGCAGTACTTC
TRBV7-9,many,.,TRBJ2-3,CASSFARSTDTQYF,TGTGCCAGCAGCTTCGCAAGAAGCACAGATACGCAGTATTTT
TRBV10-3,few,TRBD1,TRBJ2-3,CAISGFSTGDGTDTQYF,TGTGCCATCAGTGGGTTCTCGACAGGGGACGGCACAGATACGCAGTATTTT
TRBV19,.,TRBD1,TRBJ1-2,CASTDRTGDSGYGYTF,TGTGCCAGTACCGATAGGACGGGGGACAGTGGCTATGGCTACACCTTC
TRBV5-4,.,.,TRBJ2-1,CASSHQVRDGNEQFF,TGTGCCAGCAGTCACCAAGTGAGGGACGGTAATGAGCAGTTCTTC
TRBV24-1,many,TRBD2,TRBJ2-3,CATARETSVGDTQYF,TGTGCCACCGCTAGGGAGACTAGCGTCGGAGATACGCAGTATTTT
TRBV20-1,.,TRBD2,TRBJ2-7,CSARGLAGTHEQYF,TGCAGTGCTAGAGGGCTAGCGGGAACCCACGAGCAGTACTTC
TRBV10-3,.,.,TRBJ2-1,CAISPTRDEQFF,TGTGCCATCAGCCCAACTAGAGATGAGCAGTTCTTC
TRBV28,many,.,TRBJ1-2,CASSLLSSGTDYGYTF,TGTGCCAGCAGTTTATTATCTTCCGGGACGGACTATGGCTACACCTTC
TRBV7-8,few,TRBD2,TRBJ2-1,CASSWTSGVEQFF,TGTGCCAGCAGCTGGACTAGCGGGGTCGAGCAGTTCTTC
TRBV6-1,.,.,TRBJ2-6,CASSEEGTGANVLTF,TGTGCCAGCAGTGAAGAGGGTACTGGGGCCAACGTCCTGACTTTC
TRBV7-3,.,TRBD1,TRBJ2-3,CASSFTGGADTQYF,TGTGCCAGCAGCTTTACAGGGGGCGCAGATACGCAGTATTTT
TRBV4-1,.,TRBD1,TRBJ1-3,CASSQYWGGQAKGNTIYF,TGCGCCAGCAGCCAATACTGGGGAGGACAGGCGAAGGGAAACACCATATATTTT
TRBV6-2/TRBV6-3,.,TRBD1,TRBJ2-7,CASSQSETGNYEQYF,TGTGCCAGCAGCCAATCTGAGACAGGGAACTACGAGCAGTACTTC
TRBV6-1,many,.,TRBJ2-2,CASNGGGGFGELFF,TGTGCCAGCAACGGAGGGGGAGGATTCGGGGAGCTGTTTTTT
TRBV19,.,.,TRBJ2-7,CASTQEHPYEQYF,TGTGCCAGTACACAGGAGCACCCCTACGAGCAGTACTTC
TRBV24-1,.,.,TRBJ1-2,CATSDYTTNYGYTF,TGTGCCACCAGTGACTACACAACTAACTATGGCTACACCTTC
TRBV2,many,.,TRBJ2-3,CASRWTDTQYF,TGTGCCAGCAGATGGACAGATACGCAGTATTTT
TRBV12-5,few,.,TRBJ1-2,CASGSGVTGYGYTF,TGTGCTAGTGGTTCGGGGGTGACGGGGTATGGCTACACCTTC
TRBV30,many,TRBD1,TRBJ1-2,CAWSFGTGDYGYTF,TGTGCCTGGAGTTTCGGGACAGGGGACTATGGCTACACCTTC
TRBV6-1,many,.,TRBJ2-1,CASSEVVLAIAEQFF,TGTGCCAGCAGTGAAGTTGTATTAGCGATTGCTGAGCAGTTCTTC
TRBV27,.,.,TRBJ1-6,CASSLSGEGNNSPLHF,TGTGCCAGCAGTTTATCGGGGGAGGGAAATAATTCACCCCTCCACTTT
TRBV24-1,many,TRBD1,TRBJ1-5,CATRGTGNQPQHF,TGTGCCACCAGGGGGACAGGGAATCAGCCCCAGCATTTT
TRBV19,.,TRBD1,TRBJ1-2,CASRSQGANYGYTF,TGTGCCAGTAGAAGCCAGGGGGCTAACTATGGCTACACCTTC
TRBV27,few,.,TRBJ1-5,CASSLSKGGRQPQHF,TGTGCCAGCAGTTTATCGAAGGGGGGGAGACAGCCCCAGCATTTT
TRBV5-6,few,.,TRBJ2-1,CASSKPPGVEQFF,TGTGCCAGCAGCAAGCCTCCGGGAGTTGAGCAGTTCTTC
TRBV2,many,.,TRBJ2-3,CASRDTFSTDTQYF,TGTGCCAGCAGAGACACTTTTAGCACAGATACGCAGTATTTT
TRBV6-5,.,.,TRBJ1-4,CASSYGVANEKLFF,TGTGCCAGCAGTTACGGGGTGGCTAATGAAAAACTGTTTTTT
TRBV27,many,.,TRBJ1-5,CASSRLFQPQHF,TGTGCCAGCAGCAGACTGTTCCAGCCCCAGCATTTT
TRBV7-3,once,.,TRBJ2-5,CASSPRGGKGQYF,TGTGCCAGCAGCCCCCGGGGCGGCAAGGGCCAGTACTTC
TRBV30,many,TRBD2,TRBJ2-3,CAWSASGRSDTQYF,TGTGCCTGGAGTGCTAGCGGGAGATCAGATACGCAGTATTTT
TRBV20-1,many,.,TRBJ1-4,CSASWGGGNEKLFF,TGCAGTGCTAGTTGGGGAGGGGGTAATGAAAAACTGTTTTTT